The T cell receptor beta chain described here comes from a study of regulatory T cells in long-lasting Graves disease. Investigators prepared the TCR beta libraries by applying iRepertoire HTBI primers and Arm-PCR of CDR3 regions. Original handling: Spanning all samples, the identified segments comprised roughly 66 TRBV and about 13 TRBJ. TCRdb used MiXCR to reprocess the multiplex PCR reads, holding one entry per CDR3 protein. The V and J calls shown here were made by TCRdb, not taken from the authors' results. The table has about 350,000 distinct CDR3 sequences, about 16% seen once; the top ten hold 20% to 25%. As to time point: newly diagnosed GD, antithyroid drugs for less than 3 months. PBMC-extracted RNA yielded the TCR library. Trimming cost V 6 bases and J 0 bases; bases outside gene matches: 6. Germline CDR1 MNHEY, CDR2 SVGEGT. The CDR3 runs 15 residues. These data also formed part of another study, on T cells in Graves' hyperthyroidism and ophthalmopathy.

The sequenced sample was peripheral blood mononuclear cells (PBMCs), obtained at new diagnosis, from a patient treated with antithyroid drugs. This chain connects TRBV6-2 or TRBV6-3 to TRBJ1-1; 8 bases line up with TRBD1. This receptor was obtained from a woman under 30 with Graves disease. The CDR3 DNA reads as TGTGCCAGCAGGTTCAGGGGGCGGGTGAACACTGAAGCTTTCTTT. This gives the protein CASRFRGRVNTEAFF.